This TCR beta chain stems from a study of T cells in localized non-small cell lung cancer. The table came from immunoSEQ multiplex PCR; TCRdb's copy has only in-frame clones and leaves some out. The sample has more than 30,000 clones; about nine tenths are singletons. Germline CDR1 reads SQVTM; CDR2 reads ANQGSEA. The CDR3 has 13 amino acids. Trimming shortened V by 2 bases and J by 5 bases, and 12 bases separated the two germline ends. The chain uses TRBV29-1 and TRBJ1-1; perhaps TRBD1 as D (6 bases). The source of this sequence is a man between 35 and 75 years old with stage III lung adenocarcinoma. The source material was peripheral blood mononuclear cells, sampled before any cancer treatment. The CDR3 loop is CSVESGGRTEAFF. The CDR3, as DNA: TGCAGCGTTGAATCTGGGGGCCGTACTGAAGCTTTCTTT.